A selection of T cell receptor beta chains follows, all from one sample in a study of PD-1 blockade in classical Hodgkin lymphoma. Using immunoSEQ multiplex PCR, the repertoire was profiled, and TCRdb retains in-frame clones only, with some absent. The sample carries approximately 27,000 clones, 65% to 75% recorded once. Sample: peripheral blood mononuclear cells (PBMCs), taken before the second cycle of nivolumab. Source of these receptors: a human donor with classical Hodgkin lymphoma. CDR3s include the opening cysteine and the closing phenylalanine or tryptophan.

v_call cdr3_aa
TRBV7-3 CASSFYAGVSYEQYF
TRBV29-1 CSVEGGAAQTKAFF
TRBV6-1 CASSVGDTYGYTF
TRBV6-1 CASSAGTGTTDTQYF
TRBV2 CASSPTGLYEQYF
TRBV18 CASSWTGQVRYEQYF
TRBV9 CASSPQLLSGNTIYF
TRBV27 CASSLGTGLNEQFF
TRBV4-3 CASSQVSGEQFF
TRBV7-9 CASSFSGANVLTF
TRBV28 CASSSRDPGEQYF